Presented here are 22 T cell receptor beta chains from one specimen sequenced in a study of blood T cell repertoires in COVID-19. Clones were sequenced by immunoSEQ multiplex PCR, and TCRdb holds only the in-frame ones, with some missing. The table shows over 100,000 clones, with about 90% occurring only once. The sequencing sample was made of peripheral blood. All receptors derive from a human donor in a cohort sampled during active COVID-19.

This clone was seen a few times. The V gene is TRBV5-8, the J gene TRBJ2-5; possible D gene TRBD2, 5 bases. V was shortened by 1 base and J by 1 base, with 14 bases between the two germline ends. The CDR3 is 16 residues long. CDR1 and CDR2 (germline): SGHTS, YDEGEE. The DNA for the CDR3 is TGTGCCAGCAGCTTGTGGGAGACTCTACCCCAAGAGACCCAGTACTTC. Translated: CASSLWETLPQETQYF.

This chain connects TRBV6-5 to TRBJ2-2, with D uncertain. The V and J ends lost 6 bases and 5 bases respectively, with 10 bases between them. This CDR3 region has 13 residues. CDR1 and CDR2 from the germline V gene are MNHEY and SVGAGI. The CDR3 DNA is TGTGCCAGCAGCCACGACGGGACCGGGGAGCTGTTTTTT. Residues: CASSHDGTGELFF.

The rearrangement uses TRBV7-9 and TRBJ1-2; D is undetermined. Germline CDR1 and CDR2: SEHNR and FQNEAQ (reference sequence). The CDR3 covers 14 residues. V was cut by 5 bases and J by 0 bases, with 10 bases left in between. CDR3 bases: TGTGCCAGCAGCCGAGGGCCGACTAACTATGGCTACACCTTC. Its translation: CASSRGPTNYGYTF.

The rearrangement joins TRBV19 to TRBJ2-1; 9 bases align to TRBD2. The CDR3 length is 17 residues. V was clipped by 7 bases and J by 9 bases; unmatched bases: 19. The germline V gene has CDR1 LNHDA and CDR2 SQIVND (reference sequence). CDR3 DNA: TGTGCCAGTATTCGACCAAGGGGTAGCGGGAGTAGGGCTGAGCAGTTCTTC. As protein: CASIRPRGSGSRAEQFF.

J is TRBJ2-1 and V is TRBV7-8; 10 bases map to TRBD1. The CDR3 runs to 15 residues. J lost 2 bases, V lost 6 bases, and 4 bases had no gene match. The germline V gene encodes CDR1 SGHVS and CDR2 FQNEAQ. As DNA, the CDR3 is TGTGCCAGCAGTTGGGGGACAGGGGCCTACAATGAGCAGTTCTTC. Protein product: CASSWGTGAYNEQFF.

The chain uses TRBV6-2 or TRBV6-3 and TRBJ1-5, with 11 bases aligning to TRBD1. V shed 6 bases and J 6 bases; nucleotides not matched to a gene: 4. The CDR3 is made up of 14 amino acids. Germline V gene data show CDR1 as MNHEY and CDR2 as SVGEGT. The CDR3 loop reads CASSRDRGVQPQHF. In DNA form, the CDR3 reads TGTGCCAGCAGCCGGGACAGGGGGGTTCAGCCCCAGCATTTT.

CDR3 loop: CASSLASQGANEKLFF. The CDR3 DNA reads as TGTGCCAGCAGCTTAGCTTCCCAGGGGGCTAATGAAAAACTGTTTTTT. The J gene is TRBJ1-4, the V gene TRBV7-8, with 7 positions matching TRBD1. Trimming removed 0 bases from V and 3 bases from J; junction bases left unmatched: 4. Germline CDR1 and CDR2: SGHVS and FQNEAQ. The CDR3 is 16 amino acids.

This clone was recorded once. The chain carries TRBV3-1 (or the pseudogene TRBV3-2) and TRBJ2-5, with TRBD2 matching 10 bases. CDR1 is LGHDT, CDR2 YNNKEL, per germline (reference sequence). The CDR3 length is 16 residues. Losses at the gene ends were 0 bases for V and 2 bases for J; bases not matched to a gene: 3. In DNA form, the CDR3 reads TGTGCCAGCAGCCAAGATACTAGCGGGGAACAAGAGACCCAGTACTTC. Amino acid sequence: CASSQDTSGEQETQYF.

The V gene is TRBV6-2 or TRBV6-3, the J gene TRBJ2-6, with unresolved D. The CDR3 covers 13 residues. The V end lost 2 bases, the J end lost 3 bases, and 2 bases lay between the germline ends. Germline loops: CDR1 MNHEY, CDR2 SVGEGT. CDR3 DNA: TGTGCCAGCAGTTACCTTGGGGCCAACGTCCTGACTTTC. Its protein product is CASSYLGANVLTF.

Only one count was recorded for this clone. The chain joins TRBV9 to TRBJ2-3; 8 positions agree with TRBD2. Losses at the gene ends were 0 bases for V and 9 bases for J; bases not matched to a gene: 9. Germline CDR1 and CDR2: SGDLS and YYNGEE. The CDR3 has 15 residues. Here the CDR3 reads CASSVDVLAGQTQYF. The CDR3 nucleotides read TGTGCCAGCAGCGTAGATGTGTTAGCGGGGCAAACGCAGTATTTT.

The genes are TRBV10-1 and TRBJ1-1; 7 bases line up with TRBD1. This CDR3 has 13 amino acids. Germline V CDR1 and CDR2: WNHNN, SYGVQD (reference sequence). Unmatched junction bases numbered 7, after V lost 10 bases and J lost 2 bases. This CDR3 reads CATSAGGNTEAFF. As DNA, the CDR3 is TGCGCCACCTCGGCAGGGGGAAACACTGAAGCTTTCTTT.

This chain joins TRBV24-1 and TRBJ1-1; 8 bases are shared with TRBD1. J gave up 11 bases and V 5 bases, and 9 bases lay outside the gene matches. The CDR3 contains 13 residues. Germline lookup yields CDR1 KGHDR and CDR2 SFDVKD. The DNA of the CDR3 is TGTGCCACCAGTGGAAAGGGGGACAGGACGGCTTTCTTT. Residues: CATSGKGDRTAFF.

Here the CDR3 reads CASSPDSGRTYEQYF. The CDR3 DNA follows: TGTGCCAGCAGTCCGGACAGCGGGAGGACCTACGAGCAGTACTTC. The chain couples TRBV2 to TRBJ2-7, with TRBD2 matching 9 bases. This CDR3 comprises 15 residues. Per germline, CDR1 SNHLY and CDR2 FYNNEI. Trimming took 5 bases from V and 2 from J; bases not matched to a gene: 7.

This chain joins TRBV11-2 and TRBJ2-5; 7 bases are a match to TRBD2. The CDR3 is 18 residues long. Trimming removed 5 bases from V and 7 bases from J; junction bases left unmatched: 22. CDR1 is SGHAT and CDR2 is FQNNGV in the germline V gene. The CDR3 coding sequence is TGTGCCAGCAGCACCGACCGACGCGGGCTGGGACTACCTGGGACCCAGTACTTC. It yields the protein CASSTDRRGLGLPGTQYF.

The chain carries TRBV28 and TRBJ1-1, with 7 bases that match TRBD1. Per the germline V gene, CDR1 is MDHEN and CDR2 is SYDVKM. Trimming removed 6 bases from V and 5 bases from J; junction bases left unmatched: 12. This CDR3 comprises 15 residues. This CDR3 reads CASSRATGVGTEAFF. CDR3 bases: TGTGCCAGCAGCCGCGCCACAGGGGTGGGGACTGAAGCTTTCTTT.

The J gene is TRBJ2-6, the V gene TRBV28; a possible D gene is TRBD1 (6 bases). The CDR3 is 15 residues long. V was clipped by 6 bases and J by 0 bases, with 9 bases between them. CDR1 MDHEN and CDR2 SYDVKM come from the germline V gene. CDR3 amino acids: CASRVGGSGANVLTF. The CDR3 coding sequence is TGTGCCAGCAGGGTAGGGGGCTCTGGGGCCAACGTCCTGACTTTC.

V and J are TRBV19 and TRBJ2-7, with 10 bases matching TRBD2. This CDR3 comprises 16 residues. V was clipped by 8 bases and J by 2 bases; unmatched bases: 12. Germline V CDR1 and CDR2: LNHDA, SQIVND (reference sequence). CDR3: CASSGTTSGRPYEQYF. The CDR3 DNA is TGTGCCAGTTCAGGGACGACTAGCGGGCGTCCCTACGAGCAGTACTTC. The full variable domain, with the rest looked up from reference TRBV19 and TRBJ2-7, is DGGITQSPKYLFRKEGQNVTLSCEQNLNHDAMYWYRQDPGQGLRLIYYSQIVNDFQKGDIAEGYSVSREKKESFPLTVTSAQKNPTAFYLCASSGTTSGRPYEQYFGPGTRLTVT.

The V call is TRBV11-3, the J call TRBJ2-5; D might be TRBD2 (6 bases). V gave up 2 bases and J gave up 3 bases, with 13 bases separating them. The germline CDR1 and CDR2 sequences are SGHNT and YENEEA. The CDR3 has 15 amino acids. The chain's CDR3 is CASSLRRGPEETQYF. CDR3 nucleotide sequence: TGTGCCAGCAGCTTACGGAGGGGCCCCGAAGAGACCCAGTACTTC.

This chain joins TRBV6-5 and TRBJ1-1; D gene unclear. The CDR3 has 16 residues. V lost 0 bases and J 1 base, leaving 12 bases between the germline ends. Germline V CDR1 and CDR2: MNHEY, SVGAGI. The CDR3 nucleotides are TGTGCCAGCAGTTACTCCCACACCGACTCGAACACTGAAGCTTTCTTT. Amino acids: CASSYSHTDSNTEAFF.

The chain recombines TRBV28 with TRBJ1-2; 8 bases line up with TRBD1. This CDR3 contains 14 residues. Trimming took 4 bases from V and 8 from J; bases not matched to a gene: 9. CDR1 and CDR2 (germline): MDHEN, SYDVKM. CDR3 sequence reads: CASSSHTGGRGYTF. The CDR3 nucleotides read TGTGCCAGCAGTTCCCACACAGGGGGTAGGGGCTACACCTTC.

The chain joins TRBV5-1 to TRBJ2-6; tentative D call: TRBD2 (5 bases). The CDR3 sequence is 16 residues long. V gave up 0 bases and J gave up 0 bases, with 7 bases separating them. CDR1 SGHRS and CDR2 YFSETQ come from the germline V gene. The chain's CDR3 is CASSLAGVSGANVLTF. CDR3 in DNA: TGCGCCAGCAGCTTGGCCGGGGTCTCTGGGGCCAACGTCCTGACTTTC.

The chain links TRBV28 to TRBJ2-5; a weak D match, TRBD2 (7 bases). In germline, CDR1 is MDHEN, CDR2 SYDVKM. Between the trimmed V and J ends, which lost 7 bases and 5 bases, there was a span of 17 bases. This CDR3 is built from 14 residues. The chain's CDR3 is CASNMGGARETQYF. CDR3 coding DNA: TGTGCCAGCAATATGGGGGGGGCTAGGGAGACCCAGTACTTC. Supplemented by reference TRBV28 and TRBJ2-5, the full variable domain reads DVKVTQSSRYLVKRTGEKVFLECVQDMDHENMFWYRQDPGLGLRLIYFSYDVKMKEKGDIPEGYSVSREKKERFSLILESASTNQTSMYLCASNMGGARETQYFGPGTRLLVL.